A single sample is the source of the 26 T cell receptor beta chains below, sequenced in a study of cytomegalovirus exposure and HLA in healthy donors (TCRdb year 2017). The method behind the library was the immunoSEQ multiplex PCR assay. The multiplex PCR relied on a mix of 60 forward primers for TCR Vbeta segments and 13 reverse primers for TCR Jbeta segments. TCRdb retrieved this table from immuneACCESS and kept in-frame rearrangements only. Not all clones are present; in checked studies, unresolved V genes account for under half, and no reason is known for the remainder. The sample table lists about 130,000 clones, approximately 82% of them with a count of one. The ten largest clones represent about 2.5% of the sample. Sequencing was carried out using PBMCs. All receptors derive from a man aged 50 or older in good health and CMV-seronegative.

This chain connects TRBV7-3 to TRBJ2-3, with 12 bases lining up with TRBD2. Per germline, CDR1 SGHTA and CDR2 FQGTGA. The CDR3 totals 19 residues. J gave up 5 bases and V 1 base, and 13 bases lay outside the gene matches. The CDR3 spells CASSLKGSLAGGQVDTQYF. The CDR3 bases are TGTGCCAGCAGCTTAAAGGGGAGTCTAGCGGGGGGGCAGGTAGATACGCAGTATTTT. Full variable domain (outside the CDR3, taken from reference TRBV7-3 and TRBJ2-3): GAGVSQTPSNKVTEKGKYVELRCDPISGHTALYWYRQSLGQGPEFLIYFQGTGAADDSGLPNDRFFAVRPEGSVSTLKIQRTERGDSAVYLCASSLKGSLAGGQVDTQYFGPGTRLTVL.

This chain links TRBV7-9 with TRBJ2-2, with TRBD1 matching over 8 bases. V lost 1 base, J lost 8 bases, and 12 bases stayed unmatched. This CDR3 is 17 amino acids long. Germline loops: CDR1 SEHNR, CDR2 FQNEAQ (reference sequence). The CDR3 loop is CASSLVRTAGGMGELFF. The CDR3 nucleotides read TGTGCCAGCAGCTTAGTCCGCACCGCAGGGGGCATGGGGGAGCTGTTTTTT.

This clone showed up just once. The genes are TRBV6-6 and TRBJ1-2; D gene ambiguous. Germline V gene data show CDR1 as MNHNY and CDR2 as SVGAGI (reference sequence). V was shortened by 4 bases and J by 0 bases, with 6 bases between the two germline ends. This CDR3 comprises 13 residues. The chain's CDR3 is CASSFPSNYGYTF. The CDR3, as DNA: TGTGCCAGCAGTTTCCCCTCTAACTATGGCTACACCTTC.

The gene calls are TRBV9 and TRBJ1-2, with 9 bases aligning to TRBD1. CDR1 SGDLS and CDR2 YYNGEE come from the germline V gene. This CDR3 is 15 amino acids long. V shed 3 bases and J 4 bases; nucleotides not matched to a gene: 7. The CDR3 coding sequence is TGTGCCAGCAGCGAACGACAGGGGGTCGGCTATGGCTACACCTTC. Its translation is CASSERQGVGYGYTF.

J is TRBJ1-2 and V is TRBV19, with 9 bases lining up with TRBD1. V shed 6 bases and J 8 bases; nucleotides not matched to a gene: 4. Germline V gives CDR1 LNHDA, CDR2 SQIVND (reference sequence). The CDR3 loop spans 12 amino acids. The CDR3 region is CASRPGQGGYTF. The CDR3 DNA reads TGTGCCAGTAGACCGGGACAGGGAGGCTACACCTTC. The full variable domain, its missing parts supplied by reference TRBV19 and TRBJ1-2, is DGGITQSPKYLFRKEGQNVTLSCEQNLNHDAMYWYRQDPGQGLRLIYYSQIVNDFQKGDIAEGYSVSREKKESFPLTVTSAQKNPTAFYLCASRPGQGGYTFGSGTRLTVV.

The chain has TRBV5-3 and TRBJ1-3, with 10 bases matching TRBD1. TRBV5-3 is recorded as an ORF, its role being uncertain. V trimming: 3 bases; J trimming: 4 bases; junction bases outside the gene matches: 4. This CDR3 is built from 15 residues. In nucleotides, the CDR3 is TGTGCCAGAAGCTCGGACAGGGGGTGGGGAAACACCATATATTTT. This translates into CARSSDRGWGNTIYF.

The gene calls are TRBV5-4 and TRBJ2-5; 11 bases agree with TRBD1. Losses at the gene ends were 4 bases for V and 4 bases for J; bases not matched to a gene: 6. CDR1 is SGHNT and CDR2 is YYREEE in the germline V gene (reference sequence). CDR3 size: 15 residues. Written as DNA, the CDR3 is TGTGCCAGCAGCCCCCGGACAGGGGGCGGAGAGACCCAGTACTTC. This codes for CASSPRTGGGETQYF.

This clone was seen a handful of times. The chain couples TRBV6-6 to TRBJ1-5; the match to TRBD1 covers 9 bases. CDR1 and CDR2 from the germline V gene are MNHNY and SVGAGI (reference sequence). There are 13 residues in the CDR3. V was clipped by 10 bases and J by 6 bases; unmatched bases: 7. The CDR3 sequence: CATSQGAGQPQHF. The CDR3 nucleotides read TGTGCCACCTCACAGGGGGCGGGTCAGCCCCAGCATTTT.

This clone came up a few times. This sequence joins TRBV5-4 and TRBJ1-1; 11 nucleotides line up with TRBD1. The CDR3 extends over 12 amino acids. The trim removed 7 bases at V and 8 bases at J, leaving 4 bases unmatched. Germline CDR1 SGHNT, CDR2 YYREEE (reference sequence). Here the CDR3 reads CASGRDRGEAFF. The CDR3 nucleotides read TGTGCCAGCGGCCGGGACAGGGGGGAAGCTTTCTTT.

The chain employs TRBV5-1 and TRBJ2-3; tentative D call: TRBD1 (6 bases). In germline, CDR1 is SGHRS, CDR2 YFSETQ. The CDR3 spans 15 residues. Trimming took off 7 bases at V and 0 bases at J, with 15 bases between the two ends. CDR3 DNA sequence: TGCGCCAGCTGCCGGGACACCACTAGCACAGATACGCAGTATTTT. It encodes CASCRDTTSTDTQYF.

The chain joins TRBV6-1 to TRBJ1-5; TRBD1 aligns across 7 bases. From germline, CDR1 is MNHNS and CDR2 SASEGT. The V segment lost 4 bases and the J segment 5 bases; nucleotides outside the gene matches: 5. This CDR3 has 14 residues. CDR3 sequence: CASSGPGQHQPQHF. CDR3 DNA: TGTGCCAGCAGTGGACCGGGACAGCATCAGCCCCAGCATTTT.

This clone appeared once. The rearrangement joins TRBV2 to TRBJ1-1; D ambiguous. The V and J ends lost 6 bases and 3 bases respectively, with 11 bases between them. Germline V gene data show CDR1 as SNHLY and CDR2 as FYNNEI. The CDR3 length is 13 residues. The CDR3 region has the DNA TGTGCCAGCAGCGGGGAGAGTGACACTGAAGCTTTCTTT. Translating it yields CASSGESDTEAFF.

The CDR3 region is CASSLERRGTEAFF. Here the CDR3 DNA reads TGTGCCAGCAGCTTGGAACGGCGGGGCACTGAAGCTTTCTTT. The chain recombines TRBV5-8 with TRBJ1-1; no definite D call. Germline V gives CDR1 SGHTS, CDR2 YDEGEE. The CDR3 spans 14 residues. V was trimmed by 0 bases and J by 4 bases, leaving 10 bases between them.

This chain uses TRBV4-3 with TRBJ2-1; TRBD2 is a possible D gene (6 bases). The CDR3 spans 13 residues. Germline assignment: CDR1 LGHNA and CDR2 YSLEER. Trimming stripped 4 bases from V and 7 bases from J, with 11 bases between. In DNA form, the CDR3 reads TGCGCCAGCAGCCCGGAGGAGGGGAATGAGCAGTTCTTC. Translating it yields CASSPEEGNEQFF.

The rearrangement joins TRBV6-1 to TRBJ1-5; 10 bases map to TRBD1. The CDR3 sequence is 15 residues long. V was pared by 3 bases and J by 6 bases, with 5 bases of the junction left unmatched. Germline loops: CDR1 MNHNS, CDR2 SASEGT. As DNA, the CDR3 is TGTGCCAGCAGTGAGAGGGACAGGGGCGGTCAGCCCCAGCATTTT. It codes for CASSERDRGGQPQHF.

This clone was seen a handful of times. The J gene is TRBJ2-5, the V gene TRBV7-9, with 10 nucleotides matching TRBD2. V shed 1 base and J 2 bases; nucleotides not matched to a gene: 10. The CDR3 length is 18 residues. CDR1 and CDR2 from the germline V gene are SEHNR and FQNEAQ (reference sequence). The DNA of the CDR3 is TGTGCCAGCAGCTTAGTCGAGGAGTTAGCGGGGGGACAAGAGACCCAGTACTTC. Translated: CASSLVEELAGGQETQYF.

The chain carries TRBV4-1 and TRBJ1-5, with a tentative D call TRBD1 (6 bases). CDR1 and CDR2 (germline): MGHRA, YSYEKL. Trimming took off 4 bases at V and 9 bases at J, with 16 bases between the two ends. This CDR3 comprises 14 residues. CDR3 sequence (DNA): TGCGCCAGCAGCCCGTGGGGGGGGCCATCGCCCCAGCATTTT. This sequence encodes CASSPWGGPSPQHF.

This sequence joins TRBV27 and TRBJ1-2, with TRBD1 matching over 7 bases. The germline V gene encodes CDR1 MNHEY and CDR2 SMNVEV (reference sequence). The trim removed 2 bases at V and 5 bases at J, leaving 8 bases unmatched. CDR3 length: 15 residues. CDR3 coding DNA: TGTGCCAGCAGTTTAAGCAGGGGGGAGTATTATGGCTACACCTTC. Amino acids: CASSLSRGEYYGYTF.

The gene calls are TRBV5-1 and TRBJ2-1, with D possibly being TRBD1 (5 bases). CDR1 is SGHRS and CDR2 is YFSETQ in the germline V gene. There are 15 residues in the CDR3. Trimming shortened V by 0 bases and J by 10 bases, and 17 bases separated the two germline ends. The CDR3 DNA sequence: TGCGCCAGCAGCTTGGACACAGGAAGCGATGGCGAGCAGTTCTTC. Translated, it gives CASSLDTGSDGEQFF.

The chain links TRBV30 to TRBJ2-7, with D hard to call. Germline CDR1 GTSNPN, CDR2 SVGIG (reference sequence). The V end lost 4 bases, the J end lost 1 base, and 5 bases lay between the germline ends. CDR3 length equals 11 residues. The CDR3 spells CAWTGSYEQYF. CDR3 in DNA: TGTGCCTGGACAGGATCCTACGAGCAGTACTTC.

V and J are TRBV5-1 and TRBJ1-1; 7 positions agree with TRBD1. The CDR3 extends over 14 amino acids. V shed 7 bases and J 2 bases; nucleotides not matched to a gene: 8. CDR1 and CDR2 from the germline V gene are SGHRS and YFSETQ. CDR3 nucleotide sequence: TGCGCCAGCGGATGGGGACAGCCAAACACTGAAGCTTTCTTT. Its translation is CASGWGQPNTEAFF.

In this sample, this clone turned up a few times. The chain links TRBV6-1 to TRBJ2-7, with D uncertain. The CDR3 contains 14 residues. The V end lost 1 base, the J end lost 0 bases, and 7 bases lay between the germline ends. Germline loops: CDR1 MNHNS, CDR2 SASEGT. CDR3 bases: TGTGCCAGCAGTGAAGGGTCCGGCTCCTACGAGCAGTACTTC. Protein: CASSEGSGSYEQYF.

The chain recombines TRBV15 with TRBJ2-1, with no clear D. Looked up from germline, CDR1 is LNHNV and CDR2 is YYDKDF (reference sequence). Trimming left V 6 bases short and J 1 base short, with 7 bases between. The CDR3 runs to 13 residues. Written as DNA, the CDR3 is TGTGCCACCAGGGCAGGTTCCTACAATGAGCAGTTCTTC. It specifies CATRAGSYNEQFF.

The chain is built from TRBV19 and TRBJ1-4, with 10 bases aligning to TRBD1. In germline, CDR1 is LNHDA, CDR2 SQIVND (reference sequence). V lost 3 bases, J lost 3 bases, and 10 bases stayed unmatched. The CDR3 has 18 residues. CDR3 DNA sequence: TGTGCCAGTAGTATTCGGAGACAGGGGGCGCCGGCTAATGAAAAACTGTTTTTT. Translated, it gives CASSIRRQGAPANEKLFF.

The rearrangement uses TRBV6-5 and TRBJ2-7; 8 nucleotides agree with TRBD1. The CDR3 length is 14 residues. CDR1 and CDR2 from the germline V gene are MNHEY and SVGAGI. V gave up 6 bases and J gave up 2 bases; unmatched junction bases: 6. CDR3 coding DNA: TGTGCCAGCAGACGACAGGGGCCCCCCTACGAGCAGTACTTC. Amino acid sequence: CASRRQGPPYEQYF.

Note on this clone: At one end the junction does not follow the germline gene, possibly because of a read error. The chain combines TRBV4-1 with TRBJ1-1, with 7 bases matching TRBD1. Germline V gene lookup returns CDR1 MGHRA and CDR2 YSYEKL. The CDR3 runs to 15 residues. The CDR3 loop is CVSSQENRGVTEAFF. The CDR3 DNA follows: TGCGTCAGCAGCCAAGAGAACAGGGGCGTCACTGAAGCTTTCTTT.